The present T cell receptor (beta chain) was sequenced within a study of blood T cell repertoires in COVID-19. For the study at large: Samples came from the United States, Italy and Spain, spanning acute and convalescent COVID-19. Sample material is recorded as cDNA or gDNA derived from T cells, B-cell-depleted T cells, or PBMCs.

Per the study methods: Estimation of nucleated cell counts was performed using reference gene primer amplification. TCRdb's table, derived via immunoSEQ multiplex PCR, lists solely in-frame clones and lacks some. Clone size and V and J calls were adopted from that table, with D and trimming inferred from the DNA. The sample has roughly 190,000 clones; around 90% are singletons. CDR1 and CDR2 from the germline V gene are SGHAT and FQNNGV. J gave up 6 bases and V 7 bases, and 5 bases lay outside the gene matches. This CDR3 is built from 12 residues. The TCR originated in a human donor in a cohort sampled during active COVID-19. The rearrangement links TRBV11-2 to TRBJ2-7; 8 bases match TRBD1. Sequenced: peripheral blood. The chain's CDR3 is CASTRTGIEQYF. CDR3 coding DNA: TGTGCCAGCACCAGGACAGGGATCGAGCAGTACTTC.